The text below deals with one T cell receptor (beta chain). The target of this receptor is not known. No per-base quality is available; no much larger clone lies one base away. This sample stems from a study of blood T cell repertoires in COVID-19 (dated by TCRdb to 2018 to 2020). In the study overall: Samples covering the acute and convalescent phases of COVID-19 were provided by collaborators in the United States, Italy and Spain. The repertoires were released in a freely available public database intended as a resource for research on the immune response to SARS-CoV-2. Where HLA class I and class II types were available, the types were taken from metadata supplied by the sample provider, not from assay-based typing. Deeply sampled blood TCRbeta repertoires from subjects exposed to, actively infected with, or recovered from COVID-19 were included in the dataset. The samples were drawn from two sources: the first 160 participants of the ongoing ImmuneRACE study, and fewer than 1,500 subjects contributed by 6 global collaborators. The prospective study material was composed of cDNA or gDNA derived from T cells, B-cell-depleted T cells, or PBMCs. Nearly every sample came with metadata listing a de-identified subject ID, COVID-19 status, age in years and sex. Overall study results and their limits: The quantity of clinical and demographic metadata differed by source and by participant and was supplied without curation.

The immunoSEQ Assay, a bias-controlled multiplex PCR, was used to amplify TCRbeta CDR3 regions from genomic DNA. In the original analysis: Within the assay, amplification of reference gene primers was used to estimate how many nucleated cells each sample contained. To quantify the absolute abundance of each unique TCRbeta CDR3 rearrangement, sequence reads were collapsed and filtered. Productive Simpson clonality was computed per sample as the square root of Simpson's diversity index over productive rearrangements. Here the immuneACCESS table is served through TCRdb, limited to in-frame sequences with V and J called. Missing clones are a known gap in these copies; in checked studies unresolved V genes cover under half, and the rest lacks a known reason. V and J calls and clone size are those listed in that table; D and trimming were worked out from the DNA. Present in this sample are 150,000 to 200,000 clones, approximately 87% of which were seen just once. The ten largest clonotypes hold 9.5% to 12% of the sample.

CDR1 and CDR2, per the germline V gene, are MGHRA and YSYEKL. The germline V end is reduced by 3 bases and the J end by 0 bases; junction bases left unmatched: 4. Inclusive of the bounding cysteine and phenylalanine, the CDR3 is 15 residues long. The CDR3 DNA has 45 bases and is translated from base 1. At one collaborating source in Seattle, patients were enrolled during active infection and were followed longitudinally through the course of disease. Whole blood was collected in K2EDTA tubes by collaborating institutions according to the institutions' own protocols. Collaborator samples were shipped for TCRbeta analysis as frozen whole blood, isolated PBMCs, or DNA extracted from either sample type.

The chain is assembled from TRBV4-1 and TRBJ1-1, and 7 junctional nucleotides match TRBD1. The TCR comes from a woman in her fifties or sixties with COVID-19, enrolled during active disease. Sequencing was done on a sample of peripheral blood. The CDR3 protein sequence reads: CASSHQTGMNTEAFF. Here is the DNA: TGCGCCAGCAGCCACCAGACAGGGATGAACACTGAAGCTTTCTTT.